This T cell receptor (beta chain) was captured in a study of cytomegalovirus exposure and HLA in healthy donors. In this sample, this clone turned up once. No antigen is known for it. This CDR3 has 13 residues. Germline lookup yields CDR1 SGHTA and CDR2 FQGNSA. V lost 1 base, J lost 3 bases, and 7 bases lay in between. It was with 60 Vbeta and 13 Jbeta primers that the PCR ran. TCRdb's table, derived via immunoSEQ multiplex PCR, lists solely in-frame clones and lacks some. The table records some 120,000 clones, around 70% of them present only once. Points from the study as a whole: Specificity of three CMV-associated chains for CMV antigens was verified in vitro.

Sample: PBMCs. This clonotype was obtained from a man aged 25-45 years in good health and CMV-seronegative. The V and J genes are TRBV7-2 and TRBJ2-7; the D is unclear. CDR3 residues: CASSLGSGYEQYF. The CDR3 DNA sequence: TGTGCCAGCAGCTTAGGTTCCGGCTACGAGCAGTACTTC.